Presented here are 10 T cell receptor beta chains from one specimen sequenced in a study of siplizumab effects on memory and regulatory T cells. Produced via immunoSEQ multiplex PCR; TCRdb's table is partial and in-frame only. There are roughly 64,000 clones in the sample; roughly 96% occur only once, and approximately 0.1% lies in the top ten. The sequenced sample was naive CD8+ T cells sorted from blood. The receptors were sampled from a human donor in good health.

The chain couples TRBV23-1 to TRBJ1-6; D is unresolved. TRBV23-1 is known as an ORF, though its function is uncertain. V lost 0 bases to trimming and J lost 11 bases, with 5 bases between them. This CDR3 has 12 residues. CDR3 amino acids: CASSQSSAPLHF. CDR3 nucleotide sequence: TGCGCCAGCAGTCAATCATCCGCACCCCTCCACTTT.

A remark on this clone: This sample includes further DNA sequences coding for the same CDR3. The DNA of the CDR3 is TGTGCCAGCAGTTATCAAGAGACCCAGTACTTC. It codes for CASSYQETQYF. The rearrangement uses TRBV6-6 and TRBJ2-5, with unresolved D. From germline, CDR1 is MNHNY and CDR2 SVGAGI (reference sequence). Trimming took off 3 bases at V and 2 bases at J, with 1 base between the two ends. The CDR3 totals 11 residues.

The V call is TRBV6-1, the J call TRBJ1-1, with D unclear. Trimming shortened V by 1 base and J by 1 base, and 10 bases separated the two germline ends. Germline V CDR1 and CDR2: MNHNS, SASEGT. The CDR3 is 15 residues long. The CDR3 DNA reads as TGTGCCAGCAGTGAAGGTGTTGGTCAGAACACTGAAGCTTTCTTT. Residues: CASSEGVGQNTEAFF.

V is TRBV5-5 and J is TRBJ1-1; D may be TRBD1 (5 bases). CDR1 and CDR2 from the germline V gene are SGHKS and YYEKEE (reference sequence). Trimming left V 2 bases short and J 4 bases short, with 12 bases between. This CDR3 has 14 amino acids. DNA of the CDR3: TGTGCCAGCAGCTTTGGGGTCGGGGGCACTGAAGCTTTCTTT. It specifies CASSFGVGGTEAFF.

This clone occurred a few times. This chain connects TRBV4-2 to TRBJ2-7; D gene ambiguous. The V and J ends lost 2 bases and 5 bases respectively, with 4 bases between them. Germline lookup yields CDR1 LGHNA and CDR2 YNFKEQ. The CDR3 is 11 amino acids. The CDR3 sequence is CASSQFNEQYF. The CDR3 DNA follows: TGTGCCAGCAGCCAATTCAACGAGCAGTACTTC.

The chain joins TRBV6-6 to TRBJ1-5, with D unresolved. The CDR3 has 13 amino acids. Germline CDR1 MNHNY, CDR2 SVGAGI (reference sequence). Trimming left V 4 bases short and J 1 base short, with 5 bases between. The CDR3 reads CASSSDSNQPQHF. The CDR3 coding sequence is TGTGCCAGCAGTTCAGACAGCAATCAGCCCCAGCATTTT.

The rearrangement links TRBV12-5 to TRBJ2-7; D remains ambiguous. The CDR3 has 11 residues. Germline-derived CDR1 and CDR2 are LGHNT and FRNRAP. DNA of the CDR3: TGTGGTCGCGACGAGCTCTACGAGCAGTACTTC. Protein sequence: CGRDELYEQYF.

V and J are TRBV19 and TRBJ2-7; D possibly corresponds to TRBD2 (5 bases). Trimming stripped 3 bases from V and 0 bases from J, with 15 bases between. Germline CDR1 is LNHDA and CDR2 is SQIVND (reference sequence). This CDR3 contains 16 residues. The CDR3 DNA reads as TGTGCCAGTAGTATGAACACCCGGGGTTTCTCCTACGAGCAGTACTTC. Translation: CASSMNTRGFSYEQYF. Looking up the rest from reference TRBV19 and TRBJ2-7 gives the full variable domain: DGGITQSPKYLFRKEGQNVTLSCEQNLNHDAMYWYRQDPGQGLRLIYYSQIVNDFQKGDIAEGYSVSREKKESFPLTVTSAQKNPTAFYLCASSMNTRGFSYEQYFGPGTRLTVT.

The CDR3 here is CASSLADEQFF. The CDR3 DNA follows: TGTGCCAGCAGCTTGGCGGATGAGCAGTTCTTC. The J gene is TRBJ2-1, the V gene TRBV5-4; D is undetermined. The germline V and J ends were trimmed by 0 bases and 8 bases, with 3 bases remaining between them. The CDR3 covers 11 residues. The germline gives CDR1 SGHNT, CDR2 YYREEE (reference sequence).

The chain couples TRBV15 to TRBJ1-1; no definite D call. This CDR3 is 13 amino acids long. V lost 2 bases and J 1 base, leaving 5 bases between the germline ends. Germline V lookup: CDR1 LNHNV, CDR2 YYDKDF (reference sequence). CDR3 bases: TGTGCCACCAGCAGAACAGCGAACACTGAAGCTTTCTTT. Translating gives CATSRTANTEAFF.